This TCR beta chain was captured by sequencing in a study of T cells expressing NK-cell markers. Study results and caveats: The study found dominant NKG2C+ clonotypes at roughly 1.0-7.0% of CD8+ T cells in roughly six donors.

CDR1 and CDR2 (germline): MNHNS, SASEGT. The CDR3 covers 14 residues. As for this clonotype: Its antigen is unidentified.

For each CDR3 protein, TCRdb gives one entry from its re-call of the 5' RACE reads, without DNA. The table for this sample gives 500,000 to 700,000 distinct CDR3 sequences. This chain links TRBV6-1 with TRBJ2-3. Sequences were obtained from blood T cells: a sorted CD56 or NKG2C T cell subset, CD4+ or CD8+ T cells, or bulk PBMC T cells (not recorded which). The sequence was obtained from a man younger than 35 in good health. The CDR3 sequence is CASKVSLSTDTQYF.